Presented here are 5 T cell receptor beta chains from one specimen sequenced in a study of blood T cell repertoires in COVID-19 (dated by TCRdb to the early 2020s). Library preparation employed the immunoSEQ multiplex PCR assay. Held by TCRdb, this immuneACCESS table contains in-frame sequences only and omits some clones. Under half of the omission traces to an unresolved V gene where checked; the cause of the rest is unknown. Here the sample has more than 300,000 clones; 90% to 95% occur a single time. The ten largest clones capture around 3.5% of the sample. Sequencing was done on a sample of peripheral blood. Source of these receptors: a woman between 18 and 29 years old who had recovered from COVID-19.

This chain joins TRBV5-1 and TRBJ1-2, with D tentatively TRBD1 (6 bases). Germline assignment: CDR1 SGHRS and CDR2 YFSETQ. Between the trimmed V and J ends, which lost 4 bases and 5 bases, there was a span of 15 bases. This CDR3 is 14 amino acids long. CDR3: CASSTLQGGYGYTF. Here the CDR3 DNA reads TGCGCCAGCAGCACCTTACAGGGTGGGTATGGCTACACCTTC.

This chain joins TRBV6-4 and TRBJ2-3, with TRBD1 as a possible D gene (6 bases). V was clipped by 8 bases and J by 3 bases, with 18 bases between them. CDR1 is MRHNA, CDR2 SNTAGT, per germline. The CDR3 spans 15 residues. The CDR3 DNA follows: TGTGCCAGCCCCCCGACAGGCCATGGAACAGATACGCAGTATTTT. The encoded protein is CASPPTGHGTDTQYF.

This CDR3 reads CASSLWTSANSGANVLTF. CDR3 bases: TGTGCCAGCAGCTTGTGGACTAGCGCAAACTCTGGGGCCAACGTCCTGACTTTC. The J gene is TRBJ2-6, the V gene TRBV11-3; 9 positions match TRBD2. Germline assignment: CDR1 SGHNT and CDR2 YENEEA. The CDR3 is 18 residues long. The V segment lost 3 bases and the J segment 0 bases; nucleotides outside the gene matches: 6.

The V call is TRBV6-1, the J call TRBJ2-1; 7 nucleotides line up with TRBD2. Germline lookup yields CDR1 MNHNS and CDR2 SASEGT. The trim removed 1 base at V and 5 bases at J, leaving 8 bases unmatched. The CDR3 loop spans 16 amino acids. CDR3 sequence: CASSEVRTRIHNEQFF. As DNA, the CDR3 is TGTGCCAGCAGTGAAGTCCGGACTAGGATCCACAATGAGCAGTTCTTC.

V is TRBV30 and J is TRBJ1-5; D is ambiguous. Germline CDR1 reads GTSNPN; CDR2 reads SVGIG (reference sequence). V was clipped by 4 bases and J by 0 bases, with 7 bases between them. The CDR3 loop spans 13 amino acids. In DNA, the CDR3 is TGTGCCTGGAACTTGAATAGCAATCAGCCCCAGCATTTT. It translates to CAWNLNSNQPQHF.